These 4 T cell receptor beta chains originate from one sample sequenced in a study of blood T cell repertoires in COVID-19. The protocol was immunoSEQ multiplex PCR, while the TCRdb copy is restricted to in-frame clones and leaves out a portion. The repertoire holds under 250,000 clones, with about nine tenths as singletons. The sequencing input was peripheral blood. These receptors all come from a woman younger than 45 with COVID-19, enrolled during active disease.

The table lists this clone with a few counts. The chain has TRBV11-2 and TRBJ1-1; 8 nucleotides line up with TRBD1. With V trimmed by 1 base and J by 7 bases, 8 bases remained unmatched. The CDR3 runs 15 residues. Germline assignment: CDR1 SGHAT and CDR2 FQNNGV. CDR3 DNA sequence: TGTGCCAGCAGCTTAGCTCGAGGCACAGGGGGTGAAGCTTTCTTT. It is translated as CASSLARGTGGEAFF.

The V and J genes are TRBV2 and TRBJ2-5; the match to TRBD1 covers 7 bases. There are 18 residues in the CDR3. The germline V gene has CDR1 SNHLY and CDR2 FYNNEI. V was pared by 6 bases and J by 2 bases, with 18 bases of the junction left unmatched. CDR3 nucleotides: TGTGCCAGCAGCGATCCGGGACAGCTCGGCACCCAACAAGAGACCCAGTACTTC. Its protein is CASSDPGQLGTQQETQYF.

The gene calls are TRBV4-2 and TRBJ2-1; 10 bases are a match to TRBD2. V was pared by 3 bases and J by 8 bases, with 10 bases of the junction left unmatched. Germline CDR1 reads LGHNA; CDR2 reads YNFKEQ. This CDR3 region has 16 residues. The CDR3 spells CASSQEAGGPFDEQFF. The CDR3, as DNA: TGTGCCAGCAGCCAGGAAGCGGGGGGGCCATTTGATGAGCAGTTCTTC.

This chain uses TRBV4-2 with TRBJ2-3, with 7 bases fitting TRBD2. The CDR3 length is 14 residues. J lost 2 bases, V lost 6 bases, and 5 bases had no gene match. Germline V gene lookup returns CDR1 LGHNA and CDR2 YNFKEQ. CDR3: CASRGLAATDTQYF. DNA of the CDR3: TGTGCCAGCAGAGGGCTAGCGGCCACAGATACGCAGTATTTT.